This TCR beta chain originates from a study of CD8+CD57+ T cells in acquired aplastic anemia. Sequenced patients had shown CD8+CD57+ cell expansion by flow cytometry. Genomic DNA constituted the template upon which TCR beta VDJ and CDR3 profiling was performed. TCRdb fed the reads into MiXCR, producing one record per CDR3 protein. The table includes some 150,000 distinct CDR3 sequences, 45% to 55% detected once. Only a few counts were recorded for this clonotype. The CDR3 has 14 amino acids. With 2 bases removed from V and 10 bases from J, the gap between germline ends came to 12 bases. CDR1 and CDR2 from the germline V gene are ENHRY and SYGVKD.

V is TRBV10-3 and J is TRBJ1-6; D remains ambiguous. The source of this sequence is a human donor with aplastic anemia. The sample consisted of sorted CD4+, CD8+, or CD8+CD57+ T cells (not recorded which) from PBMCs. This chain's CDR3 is CAISETSISSPLHF. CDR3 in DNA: TGTGCCATCAGTGAGACGTCGATAAGCTCACCCCTCCACTTT.